A single sample gave rise to the 18 T cell receptor beta chains below, sequenced in a study of blood T cells in healthy people across ages. Next came a second PCR, run for about 7 to 12 cycles, which used a sample-barcoded 5' primer along with a J-beta primer mix. One entry per CDR3 protein, called by TCRdb with MiXCR from the 5' RACE reads. The repertoire holds fewer than 1.5 million distinct CDR3 sequences, with around 42% as singletons. Sequencing was done on a sample of blood. These receptors were taken from a woman aged 18-29 years in good health.

This clonotype came up many times. The V and J genes are TRBV6-4 and TRBJ1-1; 7 bases are a match to TRBD1. V was clipped by 4 bases and J by 3 bases; unmatched bases: 5. From germline, CDR1 is MRHNA and CDR2 SNTAGT. This CDR3 comprises 14 residues. CDR3 DNA: TGTGCCAGCAGTGCAACAGGGGAGCACACTGAAGCTTTCTTT. It specifies CASSATGEHTEAFF.

The chain recombines TRBV5-1 with TRBJ1-1; 7 bases are shared with TRBD1. The germline V gene encodes CDR1 SGHRS and CDR2 YFSETQ. The CDR3 sequence is 15 residues long. The ends lost 0 bases at V and 8 bases at J; junction bases unmatched: 10. Here the CDR3 reads CASSLVPGGYAEAFF. CDR3 in DNA: TGCGCCAGCAGCTTGGTGCCAGGGGGGTACGCCGAAGCTTTCTTT. Filled out from reference TRBV5-1 and TRBJ1-1, the complete variable domain reads KAGVTQTPRYLIKTRGQQVTLSCSPISGHRSVSWYQQTPGQGLQFLFEYFSETQRNKGNFPGRFSGRQFSNSRSEMNVSTLELGDSALYLCASSLVPGGYAEAFFGQGTRLTVV.

V and J are TRBV7-2 and TRBJ2-1; 7 bases match TRBD2. This CDR3 has 17 residues. V was pared by 5 bases and J by 1 base, with 11 bases of the junction left unmatched. CDR1 SGHTA and CDR2 FQGNSA come from the germline V gene. As DNA, the CDR3 is TGTGCCAGCAGCCCCGCTGGCGGGAGTGGGTCCTACAATGAGCAGTTCTTC. It translates to CASSPAGGSGSYNEQFF.

This chain uses TRBV5-1 with TRBJ2-5, with 12 nucleotides matching TRBD2. This CDR3 spans 18 amino acids. In germline, CDR1 is SGHRS, CDR2 YFSETQ. V lost 2 bases and J lost 4; bases outside the gene matches: 12. The DNA of the CDR3 is TGCGCCAGCAGCTTAGGTGGACTAGCGGGATCTAGAGGAGAGACCCAGTACTTC. It codes for CASSLGGLAGSRGETQYF.

This clonotype appeared a few times. The chain recombines TRBV7-9 with TRBJ2-7; possibly TRBD1 or TRBD2 for D (5 bases each). This CDR3 contains 14 residues. V was shortened by 6 bases and J by 4 bases, with 16 bases between the two germline ends. Per the germline V gene, CDR1 is SEHNR and CDR2 is FQNEAQ (reference sequence). The CDR3, as DNA: TGTGCCAGCAGTTATACCGGGACCTCATACGAGCAGTACTTC. Translated, it gives CASSYTGTSYEQYF.

V and J are TRBV9 and TRBJ2-1; D might be TRBD1 (6 bases). V was shortened by 3 bases and J by 3 bases, with 13 bases between the two germline ends. Germline loops: CDR1 SGDLS, CDR2 YYNGEE. The CDR3 consists of 15 residues. CDR3 protein: CASSARDTLYNEQFF. Here the CDR3 DNA reads TGTGCCAGCAGCGCCCGGGACACCCTCTACAATGAGCAGTTCTTC.

V usage is TRBV7-9 and J usage is TRBJ1-1; D remains ambiguous. V was cut by 4 bases and J by 3 bases, with 6 bases left in between. The CDR3 covers 12 residues. Looked up from germline, CDR1 is SEHNR and CDR2 is FQNEAQ (reference sequence). The CDR3 sequence is CASSSQHTEAFF. DNA for the CDR3: TGTGCCAGCAGCTCCCAGCACACTGAAGCTTTCTTT. Based on the CDR3 plus reference TRBV7-9 and TRBJ1-1, the full variable domain is DTGVSQNPRHKITKRGQNVTFRCDPISEHNRLYWYRQTLGQGPEFLTYFQNEAQLEKSRLLSDRFSAERPKGSFSTLEIQRTEQGDSAMYLCASSSQHTEAFFGQGTRLTVV.

This clonotype was detected once. The V and J genes are TRBV29-1 and TRBJ2-7; D possibly corresponds to TRBD2 (5 bases). Deletions cut 1 base from V and 9 bases from J, with 7 bases between. The CDR3 extends over 10 amino acids. Germline V gives CDR1 SQVTM, CDR2 ANQGSEA. Here the CDR3 reads CSVEAGRQYF. The DNA for the CDR3 is TGCAGCGTTGAAGCTGGGAGGCAGTACTTC.

This rearrangement joins TRBV10-2 to TRBJ2-7, with TRBD1 as a possible D gene (5 bases). Trimming shortened V by 3 bases and J by 0 bases, and 12 bases separated the two germline ends. Germline CDR1 and CDR2: WSHSY and SAAADI. This CDR3 is 15 amino acids long. The CDR3 is CASSDDSRASYEQYF. CDR3 sequence (DNA): TGCGCCAGCAGTGATGACAGCCGCGCCTCCTACGAGCAGTACTTC.

This clonotype occurred a few times. The J gene is TRBJ1-1, the V gene TRBV18, with 8 bases that match TRBD1. Germline-derived CDR1 and CDR2 are KGHSH and LQKENI. V was clipped by 6 bases and J by 1 base; unmatched bases: 7. The CDR3 is 15 amino acids. CDR3 DNA: TGTGCCAGCTCGGTACGACAGGGGTCGAACACTGAAGCTTTCTTT. Its translation: CASSVRQGSNTEAFF.

The V call is TRBV27, the J call TRBJ2-1; 11 bases align to TRBD2. The tail of the sequence fits TRBJ2-7 better, so the J call may be wrong. The CDR3 is 16 amino acids. Germline-derived CDR1 and CDR2 are MNHEY and SMNVEV (reference sequence). The DNA of the CDR3 is TGTGCCAGCAGTACCCGGACTAGCGGGTTCTACAATGAGCAGTACTTC. Translating it yields CASSTRTSGFYNEQYF.

The chain carries TRBV6-1 and TRBJ1-6; 7 bases map to TRBD1. The germline V gene encodes CDR1 MNHNS and CDR2 SASEGT. This CDR3 region has 17 residues. V shed 6 bases, J shed 6 bases, and the junction held 14 bases outside the gene matches. CDR3 nucleotides: TGTGCCAGCAGCAAACCCCCAGCGGGACAGCTTAATTCACCCCTCCACTTT. Protein: CASSKPPAGQLNSPLHF.

V and J are TRBV5-1 and TRBJ2-1, with 8 bases matching TRBD2. CDR3 size: 14 residues. Germline V gene sequence: CDR1 SGHRS, CDR2 YFSETQ. Trimming at V came to 0 bases and at J to 7 bases, leaving 3 bases not matched to a gene. CDR3 nucleotide sequence: TGCGCCAGCAGCTTGGAACTAGCGGAGAATGAGCAGTTCTTC. It yields the protein CASSLELAENEQFF.

This clonotype was counted only a few times. This chain uses TRBV19 with TRBJ2-4, with D tentatively TRBD1 (5 bases). The J call may be faulty, since TRBJ2-7 better matches the DNA end. CDR3 size: 12 residues. Germline V lookup: CDR1 LNHDA, CDR2 SQIVND (reference sequence). CDR3 residues: CASSIPGIEQYF. In DNA form, the CDR3 reads TGTGCCAGTAGTATACCAGGGATCGAGCAGTACTTC.

This clonotype was recorded once. This rearrangement joins TRBV5-1 to TRBJ1-4; no clear D. Looked up from germline, CDR1 is SGHRS and CDR2 is YFSETQ. The germline V and J ends were trimmed by 0 bases and 0 bases, with 12 bases remaining between them. There are 17 residues in the CDR3. CDR3 residues: CASSLVGSFATNEKLFF. The DNA of the CDR3 is TGCGCCAGCAGCTTGGTCGGCTCTTTTGCAACTAATGAAAAACTGTTTTTT.

This sequence joins TRBV6-6 and TRBJ1-5; TRBD1 matches at 7 bases. Germline-derived CDR1 and CDR2 are MNHNY and SVGAGI (reference sequence). Trimming took 9 bases from V and 4 from J; bases not matched to a gene: 12. The length of the CDR3 is 15 residues. The DNA for the CDR3 is TGTGCCAGTTCGAAGATCGGGACAGTAAATCAGCCCCAGCATTTT. It yields the protein CASSKIGTVNQPQHF.

J is TRBJ2-1 and V is TRBV5-1; 10 nucleotides match TRBD2. V lost 1 base to trimming and J lost 3 bases; unmatched junction nucleotides: 4. Germline V gene lookup returns CDR1 SGHRS and CDR2 YFSETQ. CDR3 length: 16 residues. The CDR3 sequence is CASSLTSGTFYNEQFF. The DNA for the CDR3 is TGCGCCAGCAGCTTGACTAGCGGGACCTTCTACAATGAGCAGTTCTTC.

This clonotype has more than one count but fewer than ten. J is TRBJ2-1 and V is TRBV27; TRBD1 agrees at 9 bases. V lost 7 bases to trimming and J lost 6 bases; unmatched junction nucleotides: 10. The CDR3 is made up of 15 amino acids. Germline values: CDR1 MNHEY, CDR2 SMNVEV (reference sequence). The CDR3 spells CASTLSETGGNEQFF. The CDR3 nucleotides are TGTGCCAGCACCCTTTCCGAGACAGGGGGCAATGAGCAGTTCTTC.